This T cell receptor (beta chain) comes out of a study of post-analysis software for immune sequencing data. The study's findings and limits: TRBV segments more frequent in patients than in controls numbered several and included TRBV5-6, TRBV5-1 and TRBV20-1.

Comments on this clonotype: Its specificity is not known.

TCR beta libraries were prepared from cDNA with unique molecular identifiers. MiXCR, run by TCRdb on the PCR reads, gives a single entry per CDR3 protein. The table includes a few hundred thousand distinct CDR3 sequences, roughly 30% detected once. CDR1 and CDR2 (germline): SEHNR, FQNEAQ (reference sequence). V lost 5 bases and J lost 2, with 8 bases in between. The CDR3 runs 13 residues. The clonotype comes from a girl aged 10-17 years with multiple sclerosis. This chain uses TRBV7-9 with TRBJ2-3; D unresolved. Sequencing used blood. CDR3: CASSTYNTDTQYF. The CDR3 DNA reads TGTGCCAGCAGCACGTACAACACAGATACGCAGTATTTT. Complete variable domain (other parts from reference TRBV7-9 and TRBJ2-3): DTGVSQNPRHKITKRGQNVTFRCDPISEHNRLYWYRQTLGQGPEFLTYFQNEAQLEKSRLLSDRFSAERPKGSFSTLEIQRTEQGDSAMYLCASSTYNTDTQYFGPGTRLTVL.